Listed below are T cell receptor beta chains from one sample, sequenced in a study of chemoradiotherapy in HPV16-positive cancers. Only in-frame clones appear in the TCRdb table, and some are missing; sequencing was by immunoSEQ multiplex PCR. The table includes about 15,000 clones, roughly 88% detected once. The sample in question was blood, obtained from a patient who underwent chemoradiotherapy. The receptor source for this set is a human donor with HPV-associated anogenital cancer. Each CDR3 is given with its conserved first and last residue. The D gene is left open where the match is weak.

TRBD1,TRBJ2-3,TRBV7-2,CASSFDRGGDTQYF,TGTGCCAGCAGCTTCGACAGGGGAGGAGATACGCAGTATTTT
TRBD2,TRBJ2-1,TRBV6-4,CASSVLAGTNEQFF,TGTGCCAGCAGTGTCCTAGCGGGAACCAATGAGCAGTTCTTC
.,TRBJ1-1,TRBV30,CAWSWQNTEAFF,TGTGCCTGGAGTTGGCAGAACACTGAAGCTTTCTTT
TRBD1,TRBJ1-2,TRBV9,CASSVGQGAAGYTF,TGTGCCAGCAGCGTCGGACAGGGGGCAGCGGGCTACACCTTC